Reported below is one T cell receptor (beta chain). These data originate in a study of blood T cell repertoires in COVID-19. Enrollment of patients from Seattle took place during active infection, with longitudinal follow-up. Study processing details: Estimates of nucleated cell counts were drawn from the amplification of reference gene primers. Data came from immunoSEQ multiplex PCR; TCRdb stores just in-frame clones and leaves some out. V and J calls and clone size are those listed in that table; D and trimming were worked out from the DNA. The table lists around 150,000 clones, about 88% of them singletons. This TCR was recovered from a woman aged 55-69 years with COVID-19, enrolled during active disease. The material sequenced was peripheral blood.

DNA of the CDR3: TGTGCCAGCAGTTTTGGGGGGGGCTCCGAGCAGTTCTTC. Protein product: CASSFGGGSEQFF. J is TRBJ2-1 and V is TRBV12-3 or TRBV12-4; possibly TRBD2 for D (7 bases). Trimming left V 3 bases short and J 10 bases short, with 13 bases between. The CDR3 runs 13 residues.